This record looks at one T cell receptor beta chain sequence and its context. This sample is drawn from a study of blood T cell repertoires in COVID-19. Study as a whole: Sources were T cells, B-cell-depleted T cells, or PBMCs; the material itself was cDNA or gDNA.

Trimming took 5 bases from V and 8 from J, leaving 10 bases between them. CDR3 size: 13 residues. The germline gives CDR1 SGHVS, CDR2 FNYEAQ. How the authors handled the data: Estimates of nucleated cell counts were drawn from the amplification of reference gene primers. Profiled with immunoSEQ multiplex PCR; TCRdb holds only in-frame clones, not every one. V, J and clone size are those of that table, while D and trimming were read from the DNA. The table shows about 140,000 clones, with 75% to 80% occurring only once. The rearrangement uses TRBV7-6 and TRBJ1-6; D is uncertain. This sequence originates from a woman aged 45-65 years with active or convalescent COVID-19. The specimen sequenced was peripheral blood. CDR3 coding DNA: TGTGCCAGCAGCCCGCGAAAAGATTCACCCCTCCACTTT. Protein sequence: CASSPRKDSPLHF.